The clone carrying this TCR beta chain was found a few times. Its antigen remains unidentified. This CDR3 has 12 amino acids. Germline V gene lookup returns CDR1 ENHRY and CDR2 SYGVKD. V was clipped by 8 bases and J by 4 bases; unmatched bases: 0. Researchers prepared the TCRbeta library using unique molecular identifiers, the study reports. TCRdb passed the PCR reads through MiXCR, listing each CDR3 protein once. Here the sample spans approximately 980,000 distinct CDR3 sequences, roughly 29% being singletons. This sample was included in a study of T-cell reconstitution after alpha-beta-depleted transplantation in children. Points from the study as a whole: Alpha-beta T cells about two months after transplant reportedly derived from several hundred expanded graft clones. Surviving recipient T cells and thymic progenitors underlay high day-60 TCRbeta diversity in some patients. It was newly produced T cells that mostly accounted for T-cell counts and diversity one year after transplant.

The material was PBMCs, mostly from graft donor cells, obtained 360 days after TCRalphabeta/CD19-depleted stem cell transplant. This TCR was recovered from a boy younger than two who had a stem cell transplant for SCID, so the T cells may come from the graft donor. The V and J genes are TRBV10-3 and TRBJ2-5; 11 bases agree with TRBD2. CDR3 in DNA: TGTGCCATCGGACTAGCGGGAGAGACCCAGTACTTC. Encoded protein: CAIGLAGETQYF.